This is a list of T cell receptor beta chains from one sample in a study of T cell repertoires in cytomegalovirus infection. TCRdb independently ran MiXCR on the reads; one entry per CDR3 protein. The sample yields some 200,000 distinct CDR3 sequences, 38% seen once. Their target antigens are unknown. This specimen was CD8+ T cells from cultured PBMCs, taken from culture after CMV antigen stimulation. These receptors originate from a human donor in good health (CMV status not recorded). Some clones in this sample may be carry-over from other donors' samples. CDR3s include the opening cysteine and the closing phenylalanine or tryptophan. The D gene is left open where the match is weak. Expanded clones are given a class, and other clones once, few, many or no size at all.

TRBD1	-	TRBJ1-2	TRBV12-3/TRBV12-4	TGTGCCAGCAGTGCTGGACAGGGGCCCCTCTATGGCTACACCTTC	CASSAGQGPLYGYTF
-	-	TRBJ2-2	TRBV28	TGTGCCAGCAGTTTGTGGGAGAGATCGAACACCGGGGAGCTGTTTTTT	CASSLWERSNTGELFF
-	-	TRBJ2-1	TRBV7-2	TGTGCAAGCAGCTTAGGACAGAACTACAATGAGCAGTTCTTC	CASSLGQNYNEQFF
-	few	TRBJ2-3	TRBV11-2	TGTGCCAGCAGCCGACTTTACACAGATACGCAGTATTTT	CASSRLYTDTQYF
-	many	TRBJ2-1	TRBV7-9	TGTGCCAGCAGCCTACCCTTGGCCGGGGTTTACAATGAGCAGTTCTTC	CASSLPLAGVYNEQFF
-	few	TRBJ2-7	TRBV7-2	TGTGCCAGCACCCTCTCCTACGAGCAGTACTTC	CASTLSYEQYF
-	-	TRBJ2-3	TRBV12-3/TRBV12-4	TGTGCCAGCAGTGGCGCGCCCGGCGAGCAGTATTTT	CASSGAPGEQYF
-	few	TRBJ1-2	TRBV7-9	TGTGCCAGCAGCTTCCGAGAGGACTATGGCTACACCTTC	CASSFREDYGYTF
TRBD2	-	TRBJ2-7	TRBV6-2/TRBV6-3	TGTGCCAGCAGTTACAAGACTAGCGGGGGGCCCACCTACGAGCAGTACTTC	CASSYKTSGGPTYEQYF
-	-	TRBJ2-1	TRBV7-8	TGTGCCAGCAGCTTAGCGTCGGGGCGGAGCTCCTACAATGAGCAGTTCTTC	CASSLASGRSSYNEQFF
-	-	TRBJ1-1	TRBV5-6	TGTGCCAGCAGCCGGGTGGAGACTGAAGCTTTCTTT	CASSRVETEAFF
TRBD2	-	TRBJ2-2	TRBV9	TGTGCCAGCAGCTCTCAAATTTGGACTAGAGAAACCGGGGAGCTGTTTTTT	CASSSQIWTRETGELFF
TRBD1	few	TRBJ2-7	TRBV6-1	TGTGCCAGCGTAGCCGGGACAGGGTTCAACGAGCAGTACTTC	CASVAGTGFNEQYF
-	-	TRBJ2-1	TRBV7-6	TGTGCCAGCAGCTTGAGGGGCCGTGGAGGGGGAGGAGGATACAATGAGCAGTTCTTC	CASSLRGRGGGGGYNEQFF
TRBD1	few	TRBJ2-1	TRBV6-1	TGTGCCAGCAGTGATAACCCCATTTGGGACAGGGGTTTAGACAATGAGCAGTTCTTC	CASSDNPIWDRGLDNEQFF
-	few	TRBJ1-1	TRBV28	TGTGCCAGCAGCCGGGACGGCCTTGAAGCTTTCTTT	CASSRDGLEAFF
-	once	TRBJ2-2	TRBV27	TGTGCCAGCAGTTTAGGGGGACATTACACCGGGGAGCTGTTTTTT	CASSLGGHYTGELFF
TRBD2	few	TRBJ2-5	TRBV7-8	TGTGCCAGCAGCCCTAGCGGGGGGGCCAGAGAGACCCAGTACTTC	CASSPSGGARETQYF
TRBD1	-	TRBJ1-3	TRBV6-5	TGTGCCAGCCGGGACAGGGGTGATGGAAACACCATATATTTT	CASRDRGDGNTIYF
-	-	TRBJ1-5	TRBV14	TGTGCCAGCAGCGCAATAGGAGGCAATCAGCCCCAGCATTTT	CASSAIGGNQPQHF
TRBD2	few	TRBJ2-1	TRBV6-1	TGTGCCAGCAGTCAGGGACTAGCGGGTTACAATGAGCAGTTCTTC	CASSQGLAGYNEQFF
TRBD2	-	TRBJ2-7	TRBV11-2	TGTGCCAGCAGCTTAGAAGCGGGAATCACCTACGAGCAGTACTTC	CASSLEAGITYEQYF
-	few	TRBJ2-7	TRBV7-6	TGTGCCAGCAGTTCTACCCCGGACAGCTCCTACGAGCAGTACTTC	CASSSTPDSSYEQYF
-	once	TRBJ1-2	TRBV4-1	TGCGCCAGCAGCCACGGGACCTATGGCTACACCTTC	CASSHGTYGYTF
-	-	TRBJ2-2	TRBV6-5	TGTGCCAGCAGTTACCTTGGTGGCAGACTCACCGGGGAGCTGTTTTTT	CASSYLGGRLTGELFF
-	-	TRBJ2-3	TRBV20-1	TGCAGTGCTATGAAGGAGTCCGCAGATACGCAGTATTTT	CSAMKESADTQYF
-	few	TRBJ2-5	TRBV7-6	TGTGCCAGCAGCTTAGTATTAGGAGAGACCCAGTACTTC	CASSLVLGETQYF
-	-	TRBJ2-1	TRBV20-1	TGCAGTTCCCCCCAACCGGAGACCCGAGCGTTGTTCTTC	CSSPQPETRALFF
-	-	TRBJ2-1	TRBV2	TGTGCCAGCCGGGTTAGGGGCGACTTCGTTGAGGACAATGAGCAGTTCTTC	CASRVRGDFVEDNEQFF
TRBD1	-	TRBJ2-3	TRBV7-3	TGTGCCAGCAGCTCGGGACAGGGTGTAAGCACAGATACGCAGTATTTT	CASSSGQGVSTDTQYF
-	few	TRBJ2-6	TRBV7-9	TGTGCCAGCAGCTTAGCTGGGTCACAGGCCCTCTGGGCCAACGTCCTGACTTTC	CASSLAGSQALWANVLTF
-	-	TRBJ2-7	TRBV7-2	TGTGCCAGCAGCTCAGGGGCCCCAGGCCCCTACGAGCAGTACTTC	CASSSGAPGPYEQYF
TRBD2	-	TRBJ2-5	TRBV6-2/TRBV6-3	TGTGCCAGCAGTTACTCGGTGGTACTAGCGGATCGGGAGACCCAGTACTTC	CASSYSVVLADRETQYF
-	few	TRBJ1-1	TRBV28	TGTGCCAGCAGTGGTCCATCGAGGGGAAACACTGAAGCTTTCTTT	CASSGPSRGNTEAFF
TRBD2	-	TRBJ2-1	TRBV20-1	TGCAGTGCTCTACCGACTAGCGGGAGAGGCAATGAGCAGTTCTTC	CSALPTSGRGNEQFF
-	once	TRBJ2-1	TRBV28	TGTGCCAGCAGTTTATTACTAATTAGCGGAGGGTACAATGAGCAGTTCTTC	CASSLLLISGGYNEQFF
-	few	TRBJ2-3	TRBV7-9	TGTGCCAGCCGACATTTAAGGACCCCAGGGGCAGATACGCAGTATTTT	CASRHLRTPGADTQYF
-	-	TRBJ1-1	TRBV7-3	TGTGCCAGCAGCCTACTACCCCAAGGGGCAGGGAGAACTGAAGCTTTCTTT	CASSLLPQGAGRTEAFF
TRBD1	-	TRBJ2-7	TRBV12-3/TRBV12-4	TGTGCCAGCAGCTTTCAGGGGGAAGCGGACGAGCAGTACTTC	CASSFQGEADEQYF
-	once	TRBJ2-3	TRBV27	TGTGCCAGCAGCCCAGATATCATTAGCGCCACTAGCACAGATACGCAGTATTTT	CASSPDIISATSTDTQYF
-	-	TRBJ1-5	TRBV6-2/TRBV6-3	TGTGCCAGCAGTTACTCGAGGGGCTATAGCAATCAGCCCCAGCATTTT	CASSYSRGYSNQPQHF
-	-	TRBJ2-5	TRBV7-6	TGTGCCAGCAGCTTTACTTCCGTGGCCCAGTACTTC	CASSFTSVAQYF
TRBD2	-	TRBJ2-3	TRBV7-2	TGTGCCAGCAGCTTAGCGGCGGGAGGGAGCACAGATACGCAGTATTTT	CASSLAAGGSTDTQYF
-	few	TRBJ1-1	TRBV29-1	TGCAGCGTTAGTCGGACAGTTCAGAACACTGAAGCTTTCTTT	CSVSRTVQNTEAFF
TRBD2	-	TRBJ2-3	TRBV7-9	TGTGCCAGCAGCTTAGGGGGACTAGCAAAAGATACGCAGTATTTT	CASSLGGLAKDTQYF
-	few	TRBJ2-1	TRBV4-1	TGCGCCAGCAGCCAAGAAGTGAGCCCCTCGGAGCAGTTCTTC	CASSQEVSPSEQFF
-	many	TRBJ2-1	TRBV4-2	TGTGCCAGCAGCCAAGCATTTAGAGATGAGCAGTTCTTC	CASSQAFRDEQFF
TRBD2	few	TRBJ2-1	TRBV7-3	TGTGCCAGCAGCTTAGCCCCCTTGGCGGGAGGATCGGATGAGCAGTTCTTC	CASSLAPLAGGSDEQFF
-	-	TRBJ1-1	TRBV19	TGTGCCAGCCTCCCTTGGGATGACAAGGGGAACACTGAAGCTTTCTTT	CASLPWDDKGNTEAFF
-	-	TRBJ2-1	TRBV30	TGTGCCTGTGACGACTACAACTCCTACAATGAGCAGTTCTTC	CACDDYNSYNEQFF
-	many	TRBJ2-1	TRBV6-5	TGTGCCAGCAGTTACGCACCTAGTTACAGCTTGGAAATGGACAATGAGCAGTTCTTC	CASSYAPSYSLEMDNEQFF